This record concerns one T cell receptor (beta chain) sequence. The data originate from a study of technical replicates of blood from a handful of donors. The J segment lost 2 bases and the V segment lost 2 bases, leaving 0 bases of the junction unmatched. This CDR3 is 14 amino acids long. The V gene's germline CDR1 is LGHNA and CDR2 YNFKEQ. The repertoire was sequenced with immunoSEQ multiplex PCR; TCRdb's copy has only in-frame clones and lacks some. The profile shows tens of thousands of clones, approximately 91% of them singletons. The rearrangement uses TRBV4-2 and TRBJ2-5, with 9 nucleotides matching TRBD2. The sequence was collected from a human donor in good health. Some clones in this sample may be carry-over from other donors' samples. The sequenced sample consisted of T cells isolated from PBMCs. The CDR3 protein is CASSQTSGQETQYF. DNA for the CDR3: TGTGCCAGCAGCCAAACTAGCGGGCAAGAGACCCAGTACTTC.